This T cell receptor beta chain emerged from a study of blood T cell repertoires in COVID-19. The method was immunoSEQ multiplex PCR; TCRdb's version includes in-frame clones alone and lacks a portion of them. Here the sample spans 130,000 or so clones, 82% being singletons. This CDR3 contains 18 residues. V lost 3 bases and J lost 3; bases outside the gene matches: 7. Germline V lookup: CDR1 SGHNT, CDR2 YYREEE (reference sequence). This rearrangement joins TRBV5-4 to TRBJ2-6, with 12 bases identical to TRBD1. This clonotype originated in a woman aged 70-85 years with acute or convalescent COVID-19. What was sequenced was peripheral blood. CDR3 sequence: CASSSSGQGALGANVLTF. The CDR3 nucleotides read TGTGCCAGCAGCTCTTCGGGACAGGGGGCGCTTGGGGCCAACGTCCTGACTTTC.